The 27 T cell receptor beta chains in this list originate from one sample, sequenced in a study of blood T cell repertoires in COVID-19. Sequencing used immunoSEQ multiplex PCR; TCRdb keeps in-frame clones, though not all of them. The sample consists of under 200,000 clones, under 95% of them appearing once. The sample consisted of peripheral blood. The receptors derive from a man between 18 and 35 years old with acute or convalescent COVID-19.

The V and J genes are TRBV19 and TRBJ1-5; 7 bases match TRBD1. The V gene's germline CDR1 is LNHDA and CDR2 SQIVND (reference sequence). V trimming: 5 bases; J trimming: 7 bases; junction bases outside the gene matches: 8. The CDR3 length is 14 residues. CDR3 sequence: CASSGEGGSQPQHF. The DNA for the CDR3 is TGTGCCAGTAGTGGAGAAGGGGGCAGCCAGCCCCAGCATTTT.

This clone occurred once. The rearrangement joins TRBV29-1 to TRBJ1-2; 7 bases are a match to TRBD1. CDR1 and CDR2 (germline): SQVTM, ANQGSEA. V lost 4 bases and J lost 2; bases outside the gene matches: 4. The CDR3 loop spans 13 amino acids. In DNA form, the CDR3 reads TGCAGCGTTGGAGGCAGGGGGAACTATGGCTACACCTTC. This translates into CSVGGRGNYGYTF.

This clone was detected a few times. The chain has TRBV2 and TRBJ1-5; weak D call: TRBD1 (5 bases). V was pared by 7 bases and J by 5 bases, with 15 bases between. The length of the CDR3 is 14 residues. The germline gives CDR1 SNHLY, CDR2 FYNNEI. The CDR3 loop is CASIGFLGDQPQHF. CDR3 sequence (DNA): TGTGCCAGCATCGGGTTTTTAGGGGATCAGCCCCAGCATTTT.

This clone was detected a few times. The chain links TRBV18 to TRBJ1-1; D gene ambiguous. The CDR3 covers 15 residues. Germline values: CDR1 KGHSH, CDR2 LQKENI. Trimming pared 2 bases from V and 7 bases from J, leaving 17 bases between. Here the CDR3 reads CASSPTKIPESEAFF. In nucleotides, the CDR3 is TGTGCCAGCTCACCAACGAAGATACCGGAGAGTGAAGCTTTCTTT.

The chain carries TRBV5-6 and TRBJ2-7, with TRBD1 identical over 8 bases. The ends lost 0 bases at V and 6 bases at J; junction bases unmatched: 14. The length of the CDR3 is 17 residues. CDR1 and CDR2 from the germline V gene are SGHDT and YYEEEE. CDR3 DNA: TGTGCCAGCAGCTTGGATGTCCTAGGACAGGGTTCGAGCGAGCAGTACTTC. Protein product: CASSLDVLGQGSSEQYF.

V and J are TRBV5-1 and TRBJ2-7; D is undetermined. CDR1 and CDR2 (germline): SGHRS, YFSETQ. CDR3 size: 12 residues. Trimming stripped 4 bases from V and 5 bases from J, with 10 bases between. As DNA, the CDR3 is TGCGCCAGCAGCCGACGGAGCGACGAGCAGTACTTC. This sequence encodes CASSRRSDEQYF. The variable domain in full, completed from reference TRBV5-1 and TRBJ2-7, reads KAGVTQTPRYLIKTRGQQVTLSCSPISGHRSVSWYQQTPGQGLQFLFEYFSETQRNKGNFPGRFSGRQFSNSRSEMNVSTLELGDSALYLCASSRRSDEQYFGPGTRLTVT.

CDR3 region: CASSAEDRGPLTLHF. DNA of the CDR3: TGTGCCAGCAGCGCAGAGGACAGGGGGCCTTTGACCCTCCACTTT. J is TRBJ1-6 and V is TRBV5-4; TRBD1 matches 11 bases. This CDR3 is built from 15 residues. CDR1 is SGHNT, CDR2 YYREEE, per germline (reference sequence). V shed 4 bases and J 14 bases; nucleotides not matched to a gene: 11.

The V gene is TRBV12-3 or TRBV12-4, the J gene TRBJ2-2, with D uncertain. The ends were cut back, 6 bases at V and 6 bases at J, with 11 bases in the middle. The CDR3 consists of 13 residues. CDR3 sequence: CASSLKPSGELFF. Here the CDR3 DNA reads TGTGCCAGCAGCCTAAAGCCCTCCGGGGAGCTGTTTTTT.

The V and J genes are TRBV24-1 and TRBJ2-1; the D is unclear. Germline assignment: CDR1 KGHDR and CDR2 SFDVKD. The CDR3 loop spans 12 amino acids. Trimming shortened V by 2 bases and J by 6 bases, and 4 bases separated the two germline ends. The CDR3 protein is CATSDSLNEQFF. Written as DNA, the CDR3 is TGTGCCACCAGTGATTCCCTCAATGAGCAGTTCTTC.

The genes are TRBV9 and TRBJ2-1, with 11 positions matching TRBD2. Unmatched junction bases numbered 0, after V lost 5 bases and J lost 5 bases. Germline CDR1 reads SGDLS; CDR2 reads YYNGEE. The CDR3 has 13 residues. CDR3: CASRGLADNEQFF. CDR3 coding DNA: TGTGCCAGCAGGGGACTAGCGGACAATGAGCAGTTCTTC.

The chain joins TRBV27 to TRBJ2-4, with TRBD2 matching over 12 bases. The CDR3 totals 15 residues. The ends lost 5 bases at V and 15 bases at J; junction bases unmatched: 14. Germline V gene data show CDR1 as MNHEY and CDR2 as SMNVEV (reference sequence). The CDR3 spells CASSVTSGSRGSRYF. In DNA form, the CDR3 reads TGTGCCAGCAGTGTGACTAGCGGGAGTAGGGGCTCACGGTACTTC.

The chain is built from TRBV30 and TRBJ2-7; 7 bases match TRBD1. The J segment lost 4 bases and the V segment lost 2 bases, leaving 8 bases of the junction unmatched. The CDR3 is made up of 14 amino acids. Germline V gene sequence: CDR1 GTSNPN, CDR2 SVGIG (reference sequence). CDR3 nucleotide sequence: TGTGCCTGGAGTACCGGGACAGCATCGTACGAGCAGTACTTC. It yields the protein CAWSTGTASYEQYF. The full variable domain, its missing parts supplied by reference TRBV30 and TRBJ2-7, is SQTIHQWPATLVQPVGSPLSLECTVEGTSNPNLYWYRQAAGRGLQLLFYSVGIGQISSEVPQNLSASRPQDRQFILSSKKLLLSDSGFYLCAWSTGTASYEQYFGPGTRLTVT.

The chain joins TRBV12-3 or TRBV12-4 to TRBJ1-5; D is ambiguous. The CDR3 extends over 12 amino acids. Deletions cut 6 bases from V and 7 bases from J, with 10 bases between. Here the CDR3 DNA reads TGTGCCAGCAGCCGCGGGTTGCAGCCCCAGCATTTT. Translating gives CASSRGLQPQHF.

This clone appeared once. The rearrangement uses TRBV27 and TRBJ1-2; 9 bases are shared with TRBD1. This CDR3 is built from 14 residues. J was trimmed by 2 bases and V by 6 bases; bases with no gene match: 4. CDR1 is MNHEY and CDR2 is SMNVEV in the germline V gene (reference sequence). In nucleotides, the CDR3 is TGTGCCAGCAGCCATGGGACAGGGAACTATGGCTACACCTTC. Amino acids: CASSHGTGNYGYTF.

Worth noting for this clone: Other DNA sequences within the sample encode an identical CDR3. V is TRBV18 and J is TRBJ1-2; D unclear. Trimming pared 6 bases from V and 0 bases from J, leaving 8 bases between. Germline loops: CDR1 KGHSH, CDR2 LQKENI. This CDR3 region has 13 residues. CDR3 nucleotides: TGTGCCAGCTCGCCAGACTCTAACTATGGCTACACCTTC. Amino acid sequence: CASSPDSNYGYTF.

This sequence joins TRBV3-1 (or the pseudogene TRBV3-2) and TRBJ2-5; 9 nucleotides line up with TRBD2. CDR3 length: 15 residues. The V gene's germline CDR1 is LGHDT and CDR2 YNNKEL (reference sequence). The V gene end was trimmed by 2 bases and the J gene end by 1 base; junction bases not matched to a gene: 2. The CDR3 loop reads CASSQRTSAQETQYF. The CDR3 bases are TGTGCCAGCAGCCAACGGACTAGCGCCCAAGAGACCCAGTACTTC.

This chain connects TRBV18 to TRBJ2-7; D remains unclear. Germline values: CDR1 KGHSH, CDR2 LQKENI. The ends were cut back, 0 bases at V and 7 bases at J, with 13 bases in the middle. CDR3 length equals 14 residues. The CDR3 spells CASSPPVASLEQYF. For the CDR3, the DNA is TGTGCCAGCTCACCACCGGTGGCCTCCCTGGAGCAGTACTTC.

The rearrangement uses TRBV4-1 and TRBJ2-7; 7 nucleotides line up with TRBD1. CDR1 and CDR2 from the germline V gene are MGHRA and YSYEKL. This CDR3 is built from 15 residues. J lost 3 bases, V lost 1 base, and 6 bases had no gene match. The DNA of the CDR3 is TGCGCCAGCAGCCAAGGGGCGACAGGGTTCTACGAGCAGTACTTC. It yields the protein CASSQGATGFYEQYF.

This clone came up once. This chain uses TRBV5-1 with TRBJ1-1, with TRBD1 matching over 8 bases. Germline values: CDR1 SGHRS, CDR2 YFSETQ. Trimming took 5 bases from V and 3 from J; bases not matched to a gene: 6. There are 14 residues in the CDR3. The CDR3 nucleotides are TGCGCCAGCAGACGTACAGGGGGGGACACTGAAGCTTTCTTT. Protein product: CASRRTGGDTEAFF.

The chain uses TRBV7-9 and TRBJ2-5, with 8 bases that match TRBD2. J was trimmed by 5 bases and V by 7 bases; bases with no gene match: 9. The CDR3 runs to 14 residues. Per germline, CDR1 SEHNR and CDR2 FQNEAQ (reference sequence). The CDR3 DNA reads as TGTGCCAGCACCTTGCGGGAGGTCGGGGAGACCCAGTACTTC. Translation: CASTLREVGETQYF. Full variable domain (missing parts from reference TRBV7-9 and TRBJ2-5): DTGVSQNPRHKITKRGQNVTFRCDPISEHNRLYWYRQTLGQGPEFLTYFQNEAQLEKSRLLSDRFSAERPKGSFSTLEIQRTEQGDSAMYLCASTLREVGETQYFGPGTRLLVL.

V and J are TRBV18 and TRBJ1-1; D is ambiguous. The CDR3 is 14 amino acids. V was cut by 2 bases and J by 6 bases, with 13 bases left in between. Germline loops: CDR1 KGHSH, CDR2 LQKENI. The DNA of the CDR3 is TGTGCCAGCTCACCAATAGCGGGGTGGTCTGAAGCTTTCTTT. Translation gives CASSPIAGWSEAFF.

This chain links TRBV9 with TRBJ1-1; 7 bases line up with TRBD1. This CDR3 region has 14 residues. V dropped 0 bases and J dropped 3; count of bases not matched to a gene: 2. Germline V gene data show CDR1 as SGDLS and CDR2 as YYNGEE. The CDR3 here is CASSVAQGDTEAFF. CDR3 bases: TGTGCCAGCAGCGTAGCCCAGGGGGACACTGAAGCTTTCTTT.

The J gene is TRBJ2-7, the V gene TRBV18; 13 nucleotides line up with TRBD2. With V trimmed by 3 bases and J by 7 bases, 12 bases remained unmatched. This CDR3 has 17 residues. Germline CDR1 KGHSH, CDR2 LQKENI. DNA of the CDR3: TGTGCCAGCTCACCGGGACTAGCGGGACTATCTCTGGGGGAGCAGTACTTC. Translated: CASSPGLAGLSLGEQYF.

The rearrangement joins TRBV30 to TRBJ2-1; 10 bases line up with TRBD2. Germline CDR1 reads GTSNPN; CDR2 reads SVGIG (reference sequence). The CDR3 spans 14 residues. V lost 2 bases and J lost 4; bases outside the gene matches: 2. CDR3 nucleotides: TGTGCCTGGAGTCCGGGACTAGCGTACAATGAGCAGTTCTTC. Its protein product is CAWSPGLAYNEQFF.

The rearrangement links TRBV5-1 to TRBJ1-1; 9 bases match TRBD1. The CDR3 spans 13 residues. Germline CDR1 and CDR2: SGHRS and YFSETQ. The V segment lost 3 bases and the J segment 5 bases; nucleotides outside the gene matches: 2. The CDR3 DNA reads TGCGCCAGCAGCTGGACAGGGGAGACTGAAGCTTTCTTT. It codes for CASSWTGETEAFF.

The J gene is TRBJ2-1, the V gene TRBV6-2 or TRBV6-3; TRBD2 is a possible D gene (5 bases). The germline gives CDR1 MNHEY, CDR2 SVGEGT. This CDR3 has 10 amino acids. V was clipped by 4 bases and J by 10 bases, with 5 bases between them. This CDR3 reads CASSSGEQFF. CDR3 in DNA: TGTGCCAGCAGTTCGGGGGAGCAGTTCTTC.

This sequence joins TRBV30 and TRBJ1-1; the match to TRBD1 covers 7 bases. Germline-derived CDR1 and CDR2 are GTSNPN and SVGIG (reference sequence). V was pared by 5 bases and J by 1 base, with 10 bases of the junction left unmatched. The CDR3 has 15 amino acids. The CDR3 protein is CAWGTTGRKNTEAFF. The CDR3 bases are TGTGCCTGGGGCACGACAGGGCGGAAGAACACTGAAGCTTTCTTT.